A selection of T cell receptor beta chains follows, all from one sample in a study of T cells in Graves' hyperthyroidism and ophthalmopathy. TCRdb called the multiplex PCR reads again in MiXCR, with one record for every CDR3 protein. Of over 350,000 distinct CDR3 sequences in the sample, 11% to 15% were seen once. Sequenced input: blood. The receptor source for this set is a man between 50 and 59 years old with Graves' ophthalmopathy. Both conserved end residues are part of each CDR3. Rows give clone size only sometimes, using once, few, many, or a class for an expanded clone.

j_call: TRBJ2-2
v_call: TRBV2
clone_size: few
cdr3_aa: CASSQQGVGGELFF

j_call: TRBJ1-6
v_call: TRBV7-3
clone_size: few
cdr3_aa: CASSLGDRGANYDNSPLHF

j_call: TRBJ1-5
v_call: TRBV20-1
clone_size: many
cdr3_aa: CSARDSGQGFGLSNQPQHF

j_call: TRBJ1-2
v_call: TRBV15
clone_size: many
cdr3_aa: CATSRENGRMGYTF

j_call: TRBJ2-1
v_call: TRBV2
clone_size: many
cdr3_aa: CASRASGNYNEQFF

j_call: TRBJ2-7
v_call: TRBV9
clone_size: few
cdr3_aa: CASSVGREWGFYEQYF

j_call: TRBJ2-7
v_call: TRBV5-1
clone_size: once
cdr3_aa: CASSATSGRGYEQYF

j_call: TRBJ2-1
v_call: TRBV2
clone_size: NA
cdr3_aa: CASRSSGRAPNEQFF

j_call: TRBJ1-3
v_call: TRBV9
clone_size: NA
cdr3_aa: CASSDREAGNTIYF

j_call: TRBJ2-3
v_call: TRBV3-1
clone_size: many
cdr3_aa: CASSPLAGASTDTQYF

j_call: TRBJ2-7
v_call: TRBV30
clone_size: many
cdr3_aa: CAARTGYEQYF

j_call: TRBJ2-2
v_call: TRBV10-2
clone_size: few
cdr3_aa: CASSESRGGTGELFF

j_call: TRBJ2-2
v_call: TRBV12-3/TRBV12-4
clone_size: many
cdr3_aa: CASNPRGGNTGELFF

j_call: TRBJ2-3
v_call: TRBV5-8
clone_size: few
cdr3_aa: CASSLDRGRGDTQYF

j_call: TRBJ2-1
v_call: TRBV4-2
clone_size: few
cdr3_aa: CASSLTRSSTDEQFF

j_call: TRBJ1-1
v_call: TRBV12-3/TRBV12-4
clone_size: NA
cdr3_aa: CASSLTSGYTEAFF

j_call: TRBJ2-1
v_call: TRBV5-1
clone_size: many
cdr3_aa: CASSLQGFNEQFF

j_call: TRBJ2-7
v_call: TRBV20-1
clone_size: many
cdr3_aa: CSARSGIAGGDLSSYEQYF

j_call: TRBJ2-7
v_call: TRBV6-1
clone_size: few
cdr3_aa: CASRTNSGSGYEQYF

j_call: TRBJ1-5
v_call: TRBV6-1
clone_size: few
cdr3_aa: CASRTRDGYNQPQHF

j_call: TRBJ1-3
v_call: TRBV9
clone_size: NA
cdr3_aa: CASSTGTSYSGNTIYF

j_call: TRBJ2-7
v_call: TRBV19
clone_size: NA
cdr3_aa: CASSIWPGTSYGQYF

j_call: TRBJ2-3
v_call: TRBV20-1
clone_size: many
cdr3_aa: CSNRGLATDTQYF

j_call: TRBJ1-2
v_call: TRBV5-4
clone_size: few
cdr3_aa: CASSLEGPRGYGYTF

j_call: TRBJ2-3
v_call: TRBV6-1
clone_size: few
cdr3_aa: CASTRATDTQYF

j_call: TRBJ2-2
v_call: TRBV25-1
clone_size: NA
cdr3_aa: CASSATLSGDNTGELFF

j_call: TRBJ2-5
v_call: TRBV29-1
clone_size: many
cdr3_aa: CSVKDFPGSPRETQYF

j_call: TRBJ2-2
v_call: TRBV5-5
clone_size: NA
cdr3_aa: CASREGRVNTGELFF

j_call: TRBJ2-5
v_call: TRBV6-5
clone_size: few
cdr3_aa: CASSYSRQRQETQYF

j_call: TRBJ2-3
v_call: TRBV11-2
clone_size: few
cdr3_aa: CASSLEAGPSTDTQYF

j_call: TRBJ1-1
v_call: TRBV5-1
clone_size: many
cdr3_aa: CASSLGGGVHEAFF

j_call: TRBJ1-1
v_call: TRBV28
clone_size: NA
cdr3_aa: CASSFRGLGTEAFF

j_call: TRBJ1-5
v_call: TRBV3-1
clone_size: many
cdr3_aa: CASSHPGQARQTPYQPQHF

j_call: TRBJ1-1
v_call: TRBV18
clone_size: many
cdr3_aa: CASSPPGGRAFF

j_call: TRBJ2-7
v_call: TRBV7-2
clone_size: many
cdr3_aa: CASSLGLAEQYF

j_call: TRBJ2-7
v_call: TRBV19
clone_size: few
cdr3_aa: CASSIGRAVFREQYF

j_call: TRBJ1-3
v_call: TRBV20-1
clone_size: many
cdr3_aa: CSARDGTRPSSGNTIYF

j_call: TRBJ1-2
v_call: TRBV6-5
clone_size: many
cdr3_aa: CASSYGGAGYTF

j_call: TRBJ1-2
v_call: TRBV12-3/TRBV12-4
clone_size: many
cdr3_aa: CASSSTTGYGYTF

j_call: TRBJ1-1
v_call: TRBV20-1
clone_size: many
cdr3_aa: CSLIRGNTEAFF

j_call: TRBJ1-4
v_call: TRBV2
clone_size: many
cdr3_aa: CASRLREPANEKLFF

j_call: TRBJ2-2
v_call: TRBV12-3/TRBV12-4
clone_size: many
cdr3_aa: CASRGRNTGELFF

j_call: TRBJ2-3
v_call: TRBV24-1
clone_size: many
cdr3_aa: CATSDSKLHTDTQYF

j_call: TRBJ2-7
v_call: TRBV12-3/TRBV12-4
clone_size: few
cdr3_aa: CASSPRTSGSLYEQYF

j_call: TRBJ2-2
v_call: TRBV29-1
clone_size: few
cdr3_aa: CSAGQKTNTGELFF

j_call: TRBJ2-3
v_call: TRBV9
clone_size: many
cdr3_aa: CASSTRQTDTQYF

j_call: TRBJ2-1
v_call: TRBV28
clone_size: NA
cdr3_aa: CASSLPGNQHNEQFF

j_call: TRBJ2-7
v_call: TRBV6-1
clone_size: NA
cdr3_aa: CASSPIVRDPYEQYF

j_call: TRBJ2-5
v_call: TRBV6-1
clone_size: many
cdr3_aa: CASSISGEQETQYF

j_call: TRBJ1-2
v_call: TRBV12-3/TRBV12-4
clone_size: many
cdr3_aa: CASSIQGGGYTF

j_call: TRBJ1-5
v_call: TRBV19
clone_size: once
cdr3_aa: CASSMTVLNQPQHF

j_call: TRBJ1-1
v_call: TRBV5-6
clone_size: many
cdr3_aa: CASSSGKYRNTEAFF